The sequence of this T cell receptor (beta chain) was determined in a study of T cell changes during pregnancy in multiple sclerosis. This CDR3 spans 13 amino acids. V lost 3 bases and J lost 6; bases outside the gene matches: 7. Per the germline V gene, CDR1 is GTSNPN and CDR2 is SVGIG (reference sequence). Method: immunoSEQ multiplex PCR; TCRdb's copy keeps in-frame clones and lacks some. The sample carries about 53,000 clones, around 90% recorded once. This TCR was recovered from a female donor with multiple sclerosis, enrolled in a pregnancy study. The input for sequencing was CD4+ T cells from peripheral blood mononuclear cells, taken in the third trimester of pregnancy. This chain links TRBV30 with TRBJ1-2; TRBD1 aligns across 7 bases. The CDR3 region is CAWSPTGKDGYTF. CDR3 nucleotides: TGTGCCTGGAGCCCGACAGGGAAGGATGGCTACACCTTC.